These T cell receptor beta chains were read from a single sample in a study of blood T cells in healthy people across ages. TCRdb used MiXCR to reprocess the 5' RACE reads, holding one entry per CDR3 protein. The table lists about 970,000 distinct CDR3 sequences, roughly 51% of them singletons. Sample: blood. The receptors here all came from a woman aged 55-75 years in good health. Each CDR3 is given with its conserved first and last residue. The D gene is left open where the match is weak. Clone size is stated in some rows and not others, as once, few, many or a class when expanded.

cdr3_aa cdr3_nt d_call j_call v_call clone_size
CASSLESKDYEQYF TGTGCCAGCAGCTTAGAAAGTAAGGACTACGAGCAGTACTTC NA TRBJ2-7 TRBV7-9 few
CASSVLAFTDTQYF TGTGCCAGCAGTGTTTTGGCGTTCACAGATACGCAGTATTTT NA TRBJ2-3 TRBV6-2/TRBV6-3 NA
CASSSDTGGLNSPLHF TGTGCCAGCAGCTCAGACACTGGGGGCTTGAATTCACCCCTCCACTTT NA TRBJ1-6 TRBV7-6 NA
CASSFFTGTQYF TGTGCCAGCAGCTTCTTCACGGGAACGCAGTATTTT NA TRBJ2-3 TRBV6-2/TRBV6-3 few
CSAPGFPGYEQYF TGCAGTGCTCCGGGATTCCCGGGATACGAGCAGTACTTC NA TRBJ2-7 TRBV20-1 NA
CASSYLRNSYEQYF TGTGCCAGCAGTTACCTCAGGAACTCCTACGAGCAGTACTTC NA TRBJ2-7 TRBV6-5 NA
CSASDGRDPSTDTQYF TGCAGTGCTAGTGACGGACGGGACCCTAGCACAGATACGCAGTATTTT NA TRBJ2-3 TRBV20-1 NA
CASSTTSRQGYYGYTF TGTGCCAGCAGTACGACCTCTAGACAGGGATACTATGGCTACACCTTC TRBD1 TRBJ1-2 TRBV12-3/TRBV12-4 NA
CSARPGLAGSNEQFF TGCAGTGCTAGGCCCGGACTAGCGGGAAGCAATGAGCAGTTCTTC TRBD2 TRBJ2-1 TRBV20-1 NA
CASSYLREANYGYTF TGTGCCAGCAGTTACCTCAGGGAAGCTAACTATGGCTACACCTTC NA TRBJ1-2 TRBV6-2/TRBV6-3 NA
CASSLGQGISYEQYF TGTGCCAGCAGTTTGGGACAGGGGATTTCCTACGAGCAGTACTTC TRBD1 TRBJ2-7 TRBV12-3/TRBV12-4 few
CASRVTEGGTYEQYF TGTGCCAGCAGGGTTACAGAGGGAGGGACCTACGAGCAGTACTTC TRBD2 TRBJ2-7 TRBV6-1 NA
CASSSREEGADTQYF TGTGCCAGCAGTTCTAGGGAAGAGGGAGCAGATACGCAGTATTTT NA TRBJ2-3 TRBV12-3/TRBV12-4 NA
CASSPLRTSGSWTQYF TGTGCCAGCAGCCCCCTTCGGACTAGCGGGAGTTGGACCCAGTACTTC TRBD2 TRBJ2-5 TRBV7-2 few
CAGASGAHNEQFF TGTGCCGGCGCTAGCGGGGCCCACAATGAGCAGTTCTTC TRBD2 TRBJ2-1 TRBV6-1 NA
CASSLGKTSGSSYEQYF TGTGCCAGCAGCTTAGGGAAGACTAGCGGGTCCTCCTACGAGCAGTACTTC TRBD2 TRBJ2-7 TRBV7-9 few
CASSKMTSSVEQFF TGTGCCAGCAGCAAAATGACTAGCTCCGTTGAGCAGTTCTTC TRBD2 TRBJ2-1 TRBV12-3/TRBV12-4 NA
CSARDRDSMNTEAFF TGCAGTGCTAGAGATAGGGACAGCATGAACACTGAAGCTTTCTTT TRBD1 TRBJ1-1 TRBV20-1 once
CAISEGTGLGANVLTF TGTGCCATCAGTGAGGGTACAGGTCTGGGGGCCAACGTCCTGACTTTC NA TRBJ2-6 TRBV10-3 many
CASSEFSVNWSYNEQFF TGTGCCAGCAGTGAATTTAGCGTCAACTGGTCCTACAATGAGCAGTTCTTC NA TRBJ2-1 TRBV6-1 NA
CASSTLAGANNEQYF TGTGCCAGCAGCACACTAGCGGGAGCTAACAATGAGCAGTACTTC TRBD2 TRBJ2-7 TRBV3-1 NA
CTSSLGGSRITQYF TGTACCAGCAGCTTAGGTGGGAGCCGGATTACGCAGTATTTT NA TRBJ2-3 TRBV11-2 once
CASSLSSGITNTQYF TGTGCCAGCAGTTTGTCTAGCGGGATCACAAATACGCAGTATTTT TRBD2 TRBJ2-3 TRBV12-3/TRBV12-4 NA
CASSQVGTSPNTEAFF TGCGCCAGCAGCCAAGTAGGGACCTCACCGAACACTGAAGCTTTCTTT NA TRBJ1-1 TRBV4-1 NA
CSAGTGGSRGYTF TGCAGTGCCGGCACAGGGGGCTCCCGTGGCTACACCTTC TRBD1 TRBJ1-2 TRBV20-1 once
CASSLTLAGGDTQYF TGTGCCAGCAGTCTAACGTTAGCGGGAGGGGATACGCAGTATTTT TRBD2 TRBJ2-3 TRBV7-2 few
CASSQDRTGKSYEQYF TGCGCCAGCAGCCAAGATCGAACGGGCAAGTCCTACGAGCAGTACTTC NA TRBJ2-7 TRBV4-1 NA
CASSSGQFYGYTF TGCGCCAGCAGCTCGGGACAGTTCTATGGCTACACCTTC TRBD1 TRBJ1-2 TRBV5-1 few
CASSYSPQGNEKLFF TGTGCCAGCAGTTACTCCCCACAGGGAAATGAAAAACTGTTTTTT NA TRBJ1-4 TRBV6-5 NA
CASSELEWNTEAFF TGTGCCAGCAGTGAATTGGAATGGAACACTGAAGCTTTCTTT NA TRBJ1-1 TRBV25-1 NA
CSVGGPGGTRYNEQFF TGCAGCGTTGGGGGCCCTGGGGGGACACGATACAATGAGCAGTTCTTC NA TRBJ2-1 TRBV29-1 few
CASSHPGTGRVFAFF TGTGCCAGCAGCCATCCCGGGACAGGGAGGGTATTTGCTTTCTTT TRBD1 TRBJ1-1 TRBV4-2 NA
CASSRLRSFYNEQFF TGCGCCAGCAGCCGTTTGCGTTCCTTCTACAATGAGCAGTTCTTC NA TRBJ2-1 TRBV4-3 NA
CASSLADGGRAYEQYF TGCGCCAGCAGCTTAGCCGACGGGGGAAGGGCCTACGAGCAGTACTTC NA TRBJ2-7 TRBV5-1 few
CSVCTGNTEAFF TGCAGCGTTTGTACAGGGAACACTGAAGCTTTCTTT NA TRBJ1-1 TRBV29-1 few